Below are 24 T cell receptor beta chains sequenced from a single sample in a study of shared clonotypes between healthy human individuals. Measured with immunoSEQ multiplex PCR; TCRdb has only the in-frame clones, and not every one. The data contain hundreds of thousands of clones, nearly 97% of them singletons. Positively selected for CCR7, the CD45RO-negative cells used as naive CD8 cells excluded terminally differentiated effector memory CD45RA+ cells. Sequenced: naive CD8+ T cells sorted from blood. These receptors originate from a woman aged 25 to 39 in good health.

This rearrangement joins TRBV6-6 to TRBJ2-5, with TRBD1 matching over 7 bases. V gave up 3 bases and J gave up 1 base; unmatched junction bases: 5. The CDR3 is 15 residues long. Germline CDR1 is MNHNY and CDR2 is SVGAGI (reference sequence). The CDR3 DNA reads TGTGCCAGCAGTTATGTTCGGGACAGCCAAGAGACCCAGTACTTC. It codes for CASSYVRDSQETQYF.

This rearrangement joins TRBV14 to TRBJ2-1; 7 bases map to TRBD2. The V gene's germline CDR1 is SGHDN and CDR2 FVKESK. The CDR3 has 16 amino acids. V lost 4 bases, J lost 1 base, and 7 bases stayed unmatched. This CDR3 reads CASSLGLAVSYNEQFF. For the CDR3, the DNA is TGTGCCAGCAGCCTAGGGCTAGCGGTGTCCTACAATGAGCAGTTCTTC.

This CDR3 reads CASSDDTLEGQPQHF. Here the CDR3 DNA reads TGTGCCAGCAGCGACGACACCCTCGAGGGCCAGCCCCAGCATTTT. The chain recombines TRBV7-9 with TRBJ1-5; D gene uncertain. The germline V gene encodes CDR1 SEHNR and CDR2 FQNEAQ (reference sequence). The CDR3 sequence is 15 residues long. The V gene lost 5 bases and the J gene lost 7 bases, with 18 bases spanning the gap.

Remarks on this clone: The same CDR3 can be traced to other DNA sequences in this sample. V and J are TRBV19 and TRBJ2-7, with 9 positions matching TRBD2. V shed 3 bases and J 3 bases; nucleotides not matched to a gene: 6. CDR1 LNHDA and CDR2 SQIVND come from the germline V gene (reference sequence). CDR3 length: 15 amino acids. Here the CDR3 reads CASSISLAGNYEQYF. CDR3 nucleotide sequence: TGTGCCAGTAGTATTTCCCTAGCGGGAAACTACGAGCAGTACTTC.

This clone was counted a single time. The chain couples TRBV11-2 to TRBJ2-5; D call uncertain. Germline loops: CDR1 SGHAT, CDR2 FQNNGV. The V end was cut by 3 bases, the J end by 5 bases, with 10 bases between. The length of the CDR3 is 13 residues. CDR3 in DNA: TGTGCCAGCAGCTTGGGCTTCGGGGAGACCCAGTACTTC. This encodes CASSLGFGETQYF. The full variable domain, with the rest looked up from reference TRBV11-2 and TRBJ2-5, is EAGVAQSPRYKIIEKRQSVAFWCNPISGHATLYWYQQILGQGPKLLIQFQNNGVVDDSQLPKDRFSAERLKGVDSTLKIQPAKLEDSAVYLCASSLGFGETQYFGPGTRLLVL.

The chain recombines TRBV28 with TRBJ2-5; D is ambiguous. CDR1 is MDHEN and CDR2 is SYDVKM in the germline V gene. The CDR3 is 11 amino acids. The ends were cut back, 3 bases at V and 9 bases at J, with 8 bases in the middle. CDR3 nucleotide sequence: TGTGCCAGCAGTTTCGGTCCGTCCCAGTACTTC. Amino acids: CASSFGPSQYF.

The chain employs TRBV19 and TRBJ2-1; 9 nucleotides line up with TRBD1. J gave up 5 bases and V 1 base, and 12 bases lay outside the gene matches. Per the germline V gene, CDR1 is LNHDA and CDR2 is SQIVND (reference sequence). The CDR3 runs to 18 residues. CDR3: CASSIVLLTGGNDNEQFF. The CDR3 DNA follows: TGTGCCAGTAGTATAGTTTTACTAACAGGGGGCAACGACAATGAGCAGTTCTTC.

The rearrangement links TRBV19 to TRBJ2-7; no firm D call. With 1 base removed from V and 1 base from J, the gap between germline ends came to 11 bases. Looked up from germline, CDR1 is LNHDA and CDR2 is SQIVND (reference sequence). The CDR3 has 15 residues. The CDR3 spells CASSIVLSASYEQYF. For the CDR3, the DNA is TGTGCCAGTAGTATAGTATTGTCAGCTTCCTACGAGCAGTACTTC.

This clone appeared a single time. V usage is TRBV19 and J usage is TRBJ2-2; tentative D call: TRBD1 (5 bases). CDR3 length: 14 residues. V shed 1 base and J shed 6 bases, with 9 bases lying between them. Germline CDR1 is LNHDA and CDR2 is SQIVND (reference sequence). The CDR3 sequence is CASSIVRGSGELFF. CDR3 nucleotide sequence: TGTGCCAGTAGTATAGTTAGGGGATCCGGGGAGCTGTTTTTT.

This clone occurred once. The genes are TRBV27 and TRBJ2-3; 12 nucleotides align to TRBD2. The J segment lost 15 bases and the V segment lost 6 bases, leaving 10 bases of the junction unmatched. The CDR3 is 13 residues long. CDR1 and CDR2 (germline): MNHEY, SMNVEV (reference sequence). The CDR3 spells CASRFRLAGELYF. The CDR3 DNA is TGTGCCAGCAGATTTCGACTAGCGGGAGAGCTCTATTTT.

The rearrangement links TRBV5-1 to TRBJ2-5, with a weak D call TRBD1 (6 bases). Near its end, the DNA agrees better with TRBJ2-7, so the J call may be wrong. This CDR3 contains 13 residues. Germline values: CDR1 SGHRS, CDR2 YFSETQ. The CDR3 DNA is TGCGCCAGCAGCTCGACAGGTACCTACGAGCAGTACTTC. Protein product: CASSSTGTYEQYF.

This chain connects TRBV29-1 to TRBJ1-1; D may be TRBD1 (6 bases). V was shortened by 5 bases and J by 1 base, with 8 bases between the two germline ends. Germline CDR1 SQVTM, CDR2 ANQGSEA. The CDR3 has 12 residues. The CDR3 DNA sequence: TGCAGCGTTTGGACAGAGAACACTGAAGCTTTCTTT. Amino acids: CSVWTENTEAFF.

The gene calls are TRBV7-9 and TRBJ2-5; D is perhaps TRBD2 (5 bases). Per germline, CDR1 SEHNR and CDR2 FQNEAQ (reference sequence). Trimming took off 5 bases at V and 5 bases at J, with 18 bases between the two ends. The CDR3 is 15 residues long. The CDR3 bases are TGTGCCAGCAGCCGGACGGACCGGCCGGGGGAGACCCAGTACTTC. Amino acids: CASSRTDRPGETQYF.

V is TRBV23-1 and J is TRBJ1-5; possibly TRBD1 for D (6 bases). TRBV23-1 is given ORF status, its function remaining uncertain. CDR3 size: 19 residues. Trimming removed 0 bases from V and 0 bases from J, with 18 bases in between. This CDR3 reads CASSQSWQGRGYSNQPQHF. Written as DNA, the CDR3 is TGCGCCAGCAGTCAATCTTGGCAGGGGAGGGGGTATAGCAATCAGCCCCAGCATTTT.

The rearrangement uses TRBV4-1 and TRBJ2-3; D is possibly TRBD1 or TRBD2 (6 bases each). Germline V gene data show CDR1 as MGHRA and CDR2 as YSYEKL. Trimming stripped 4 bases from V and 2 bases from J, with 19 bases between. The CDR3 consists of 17 residues. The chain's CDR3 is CASSRGARGPATDTQYF. Written as DNA, the CDR3 is TGCGCCAGCAGCCGGGGGGCCCGGGGGCCCGCCACAGATACGCAGTATTTT.

The gene calls are TRBV9 and TRBJ2-7, with TRBD2 matching 10 bases. The germline CDR1 and CDR2 sequences are SGDLS and YYNGEE. The J segment lost 4 bases and the V segment lost 4 bases, leaving 5 bases of the junction unmatched. There are 14 residues in the CDR3. Written as DNA, the CDR3 is TGTGCCAGCAGCCCCGCTAGCGGGAGTTACGAGCAGTACTTC. Its translation is CASSPASGSYEQYF.

This chain links TRBV9 with TRBJ1-2; tentatively, D is TRBD1 (5 bases). The CDR3 consists of 14 residues. V was shortened by 3 bases and J by 4 bases, with 13 bases between the two germline ends. Germline CDR1 reads SGDLS; CDR2 reads YYNGEE. The CDR3 here is CASSGDSPAYGYTF. The CDR3 bases are TGTGCCAGCAGCGGCGACAGCCCTGCCTATGGCTACACCTTC.

This chain's CDR3 is CASSSEGSVGQTYGYTF. In DNA, the CDR3 is TGTGCCAGCAGCTCCGAAGGATCGGTGGGACAGACTTATGGCTACACCTTC. The V call is TRBV7-8, the J call TRBJ1-2; TRBD1 matches 7 bases. The V and J ends lost 4 bases and 5 bases, in that order; junction bases with no gene match: 16. CDR1 is SGHVS, CDR2 FQNEAQ, per germline. The CDR3 spans 17 residues.

The chain joins TRBV28 to TRBJ2-6; 7 bases agree with TRBD1. Per germline, CDR1 MDHEN and CDR2 SYDVKM. Trimming removed 5 bases from V and 4 bases from J; junction bases left unmatched: 5. The CDR3 totals 15 residues. The CDR3 coding sequence is TGTGCCAGCAGTCAACAGGGGAACGGGGCCAACGTCCTGACTTTC. Its protein is CASSQQGNGANVLTF.

The rearrangement joins TRBV4-1 to TRBJ2-2; 7 nucleotides agree with TRBD2. After removal of 2 bases from V and 4 bases from J, the junction contained 10 bases not matched to a gene. The CDR3 is made up of 17 amino acids. Germline CDR1 reads MGHRA; CDR2 reads YSYEKL. CDR3 region: CASSQPGTGGITGELFF. CDR3 in DNA: TGCGCCAGCAGCCAACCGGGGACGGGAGGTATCACCGGGGAGCTGTTTTTT.

The genes are TRBV19 and TRBJ2-7, with D hard to call. Trimming stripped 2 bases from V and 3 bases from J, with 8 bases between. The CDR3 extends over 13 amino acids. Germline V gene lookup returns CDR1 LNHDA and CDR2 SQIVND (reference sequence). The CDR3 region is CASSITLGYEQYF. In DNA, the CDR3 is TGTGCCAGTAGTATAACCCTAGGCTACGAGCAGTACTTC.

CDR3 in amino acids: CASSFSGSKSYEQYF. The CDR3 region has the DNA TGTGCCAGCAGTTTTAGCGGGAGCAAATCCTACGAGCAGTACTTC. This chain uses TRBV27 with TRBJ2-7; 9 bases map to TRBD2. Per the germline V gene, CDR1 is MNHEY and CDR2 is SMNVEV (reference sequence). This CDR3 has 15 residues. V was pared by 3 bases and J by 1 base, with 4 bases of the junction left unmatched.

This chain connects TRBV5-1 to TRBJ2-1; a weak D match, TRBD2 (5 bases). This CDR3 is 20 amino acids long. CDR1 and CDR2 from the germline V gene are SGHRS and YFSETQ. The V gene lost 0 bases and the J gene lost 0 bases, with 22 bases spanning the gap. This CDR3 is CASSLAGNRHTPSSYNEQFF. CDR3 DNA: TGCGCCAGCAGCTTGGCCGGGAACCGACACACGCCGAGCTCCTACAATGAGCAGTTCTTC.

The gene calls are TRBV10-2 and TRBJ2-7; D perhaps matches TRBD2 (5 bases). The V end lost 6 bases, the J end lost 7 bases, and 19 bases lay between the germline ends. The CDR3 is 14 amino acids. CDR1 WSHSY and CDR2 SAAADI come from the germline V gene. The CDR3 DNA follows: TGCGCCAGCAGATTAGCTGGGAGAGGAGAGGAGCAGTACTTC. Its protein product is CASRLAGRGEEQYF.